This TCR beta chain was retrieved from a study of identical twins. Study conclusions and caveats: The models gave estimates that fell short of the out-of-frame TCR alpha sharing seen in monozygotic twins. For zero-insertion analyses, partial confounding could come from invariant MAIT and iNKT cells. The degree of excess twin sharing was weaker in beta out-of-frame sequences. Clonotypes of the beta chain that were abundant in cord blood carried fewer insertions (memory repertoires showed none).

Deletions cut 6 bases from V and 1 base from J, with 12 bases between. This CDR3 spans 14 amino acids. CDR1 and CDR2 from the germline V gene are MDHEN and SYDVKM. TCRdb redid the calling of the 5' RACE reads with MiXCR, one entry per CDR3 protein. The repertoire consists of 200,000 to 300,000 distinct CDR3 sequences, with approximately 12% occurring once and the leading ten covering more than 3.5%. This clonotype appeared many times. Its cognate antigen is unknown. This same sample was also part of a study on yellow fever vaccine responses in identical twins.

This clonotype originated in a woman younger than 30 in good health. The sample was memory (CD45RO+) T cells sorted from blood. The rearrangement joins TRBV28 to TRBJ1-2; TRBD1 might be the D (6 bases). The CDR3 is CASSKTGVNYGYTF. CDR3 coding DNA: TGTGCCAGCAGCAAGACAGGAGTTAACTATGGCTACACCTTC.